Below, 31 T cell receptor beta chains from the same sample are listed, as sequenced in a study of Ad26.COV2.S vaccination and SARS-CoV-2 variants. Sequencing used immunoSEQ multiplex PCR; TCRdb keeps in-frame clones, though not all of them. The profile shows some 480,000 clones, 70% to 90% of them singletons. As to treatment: roughly 18 received Ad26.COV2.S at low or high dose, single or two shots; several received placebo; per-sample allocation not given. Sampling occurred on day 63 after the first vaccine or placebo injection. Specimen: peripheral blood, collected in a trial of Ad26.COV2.S vaccine versus placebo. These receptors all come from a person aged 18-60 years who received the Ad26.COV2.S COVID-19 vaccine or a placebo.

The chain has TRBV4-2 and TRBJ2-1; a weak D match, TRBD1 (6 bases). Deletions cut 4 bases from V and 12 bases from J, with 13 bases between. The CDR3 is made up of 12 amino acids. Germline-derived CDR1 and CDR2 are LGHNA and YNFKEQ. The CDR3: CASSLGPGVQFF. The CDR3 DNA is TGTGCCAGCAGCCTGGGACCAGGGGTGCAGTTCTTC.

Details on this clone: Other DNA sequences of this sample code for an identical CDR3. The chain joins TRBV12-3 or TRBV12-4 to TRBJ1-1; D remains unclear. The CDR3 extends over 12 amino acids. Trimming removed 4 bases from V and 6 bases from J, with 9 bases in between. The CDR3 is CASSWVRPEAFF. The CDR3, as DNA: TGTGCCAGCAGTTGGGTTAGGCCTGAAGCTTTCTTT.

The gene calls are TRBV29-1 and TRBJ1-1; weak D call: TRBD1 (6 bases). The CDR3 consists of 13 residues. Germline loops: CDR1 SQVTM, CDR2 ANQGSEA. V was shortened by 6 bases and J by 3 bases, with 14 bases between the two germline ends. In DNA form, the CDR3 reads TGCAGCGTGGGGGCGGGTTTGGACACTGAAGCTTTCTTT. Residues: CSVGAGLDTEAFF.

This clone was picked up one time. The J gene is TRBJ2-1, the V gene TRBV19; tentative D call: TRBD1 (5 bases). CDR3 length: 14 residues. V lost 2 bases and J 9 bases, leaving 14 bases between the germline ends. The germline V gene encodes CDR1 LNHDA and CDR2 SQIVND (reference sequence). CDR3 sequence reads: CASSISRWGLEQFF. The CDR3 bases are TGTGCCAGTAGTATATCTCGATGGGGCCTTGAGCAGTTCTTC.

The rearrangement joins TRBV19 to TRBJ1-2, with a weak D call TRBD1 (6 bases). The CDR3 extends over 12 amino acids. Per the germline V gene, CDR1 is LNHDA and CDR2 is SQIVND (reference sequence). The germline V and J ends were trimmed by 4 bases and 8 bases, with 11 bases remaining between them. CDR3 coding DNA: TGTGCCAGTAGTAGAACAGGGAGCGGCTACACCTTC. As protein: CASSRTGSGYTF. The full variable domain, with the rest looked up from reference TRBV19 and TRBJ1-2, is DGGITQSPKYLFRKEGQNVTLSCEQNLNHDAMYWYRQDPGQGLRLIYYSQIVNDFQKGDIAEGYSVSREKKESFPLTVTSAQKNPTAFYLCASSRTGSGYTFGSGTRLTVV.

The rearrangement joins TRBV7-2 to TRBJ2-3; either TRBD1 or TRBD2 may supply D (6 bases each). Per germline, CDR1 SGHTA and CDR2 FQGNSA. The CDR3 sequence is 16 residues long. V lost 6 bases to trimming and J lost 5 bases, with 21 bases between them. Here the CDR3 reads CASSFRLGGIRDTQYF. CDR3 nucleotides: TGTGCCAGCAGTTTTCGCCTGGGGGGCATTAGAGATACGCAGTATTTT.

This clone was counted once. This sequence joins TRBV28 and TRBJ2-7, with D perhaps matching TRBD1 or TRBD2 (6 bases each). The V end lost 3 bases, the J end lost 2 bases, and 14 bases lay between the germline ends. The CDR3 is 15 amino acids. Germline V lookup: CDR1 MDHEN, CDR2 SYDVKM. This CDR3 reads CASSFRGPKAYEQYF. As DNA, the CDR3 is TGTGCCAGCAGTTTTCGGGGGCCAAAAGCCTACGAGCAGTACTTC.

This chain uses TRBV6-6 with TRBJ2-7; 8 bases are shared with TRBD2. The germline gives CDR1 MNHNY, CDR2 SVGAGI (reference sequence). Trimming at V came to 8 bases and at J to 0 bases, leaving 3 bases not matched to a gene. The CDR3 covers 13 residues. The CDR3 DNA is TGTGCCAGCTCCGGGACTAGCTCCTACGAGCAGTACTTC. Translation: CASSGTSSYEQYF.

This clone came up a few times. The chain is built from TRBV5-8 and TRBJ1-1; D uncertain. Germline loops: CDR1 SGHTS, CDR2 YDEGEE. The CDR3 sequence is 14 residues long. Trimming stripped 4 bases from V and 4 bases from J, with 14 bases between. CDR3 region: CASSRGQRFTEAFF. The CDR3 DNA is TGTGCCAGCAGCCGTGGCCAGAGGTTCACTGAAGCTTTCTTT.

The V and J genes are TRBV2 and TRBJ2-7; 7 nucleotides align to TRBD1. The CDR3 has 15 amino acids. The germline CDR1 and CDR2 sequences are SNHLY and FYNNEI. The junction had 4 bases not matched to a gene; V was cut back by 0 bases and J by 2 bases. CDR3 bases: TGTGCCAGCAGTGAAGCTGGGCAGGGGGCCTACGAGCAGTACTTC. Amino acid sequence: CASSEAGQGAYEQYF.

The chain is built from TRBV28 and TRBJ2-3, with 8 bases matching TRBD1. The CDR3 contains 21 residues. J lost 0 bases, V lost 8 bases, and 25 bases had no gene match. Germline V CDR1 and CDR2: MDHEN, SYDVKM. Written as DNA, the CDR3 is TGTGCCAGCGGAAATGGACGCAGGACAGGGTCGTTGGGGGCTAGCACAGATACGCAGTATTTT. Translating it yields CASGNGRRTGSLGASTDTQYF.

This clone was seen a single time. The rearrangement links TRBV7-2 to TRBJ1-2; maybe TRBD1 (5 bases). Between the trimmed V and J ends, which lost 8 bases and 3 bases, there was a span of 13 bases. CDR1 is SGHTA and CDR2 is FQGNSA in the germline V gene. The length of the CDR3 is 13 residues. The CDR3, as DNA: TGTGCCAGCGTTAAGGGGCCGGACTATGGCTACACCTTC. Amino acid sequence: CASVKGPDYGYTF.

The chain is built from TRBV30 and TRBJ1-3, with unresolved D. Germline V gives CDR1 GTSNPN, CDR2 SVGIG (reference sequence). This CDR3 has 11 residues. The germline V and J ends were trimmed by 5 bases and 7 bases, with 9 bases remaining between them. CDR3 nucleotide sequence: TGTGCCTGGGGAGGGTCGAACACCATATATTTT. It codes for CAWGGSNTIYF. Based on the CDR3 plus reference TRBV30 and TRBJ1-3, the full variable domain is SQTIHQWPATLVQPVGSPLSLECTVEGTSNPNLYWYRQAAGRGLQLLFYSVGIGQISSEVPQNLSASRPQDRQFILSSKKLLLSDSGFYLCAWGGSNTIYFGEGSWLTVV.

V usage is TRBV27 and J usage is TRBJ1-2; D unclear. This CDR3 has 12 residues. Trimming removed 5 bases from V and 7 bases from J, with 11 bases in between. Germline CDR1 MNHEY, CDR2 SMNVEV (reference sequence). The CDR3 spells CASSPTFGGYTF. CDR3 nucleotides: TGTGCCAGCAGTCCAACGTTTGGTGGCTACACCTTC.

The chain carries TRBV9 and TRBJ2-4; TRBD1 agrees at 8 bases. Germline trimming cut 2 bases from V and 7 bases from J; bases unmatched to any gene: 17. The CDR3 has 18 amino acids. Germline V CDR1 and CDR2: SGDLS, YYNGEE. The CDR3 DNA follows: TGTGCCAGCAGCGTTGATTCCTCCGGGACAGGCGGTGGGAACATTCAGTACTTC. This gives the protein CASSVDSSGTGGGNIQYF.

The V and J genes are TRBV28 and TRBJ1-4; D is possibly TRBD1 (5 bases). Trimming cost V 3 bases and J 4 bases, with 9 bases left between them. Germline CDR1 is MDHEN and CDR2 is SYDVKM. This CDR3 has 14 residues. The CDR3 DNA sequence: TGTGCCAGCAGTTTTGGGGCTTTTAATGAAAAACTGTTTTTT. It encodes CASSFGAFNEKLFF.

The J gene is TRBJ1-5, the V gene TRBV19; D not certain. Germline CDR1 and CDR2: LNHDA and SQIVND (reference sequence). V gave up 2 bases and J gave up 4 bases, with 12 bases separating them. The CDR3 is 15 residues long. The chain's CDR3 is CASSIRAQLNQPQHF. The DNA of the CDR3 is TGTGCCAGTAGTATAAGGGCGCAGCTAAATCAGCCCCAGCATTTT. Full variable domain (outside the CDR3, taken from reference TRBV19 and TRBJ1-5): DGGITQSPKYLFRKEGQNVTLSCEQNLNHDAMYWYRQDPGQGLRLIYYSQIVNDFQKGDIAEGYSVSREKKESFPLTVTSAQKNPTAFYLCASSIRAQLNQPQHFGDGTRLSIL.

The rearrangement uses TRBV3-1 (or the pseudogene TRBV3-2) and TRBJ2-3; 9 nucleotides align to TRBD1. The CDR3 has 17 amino acids. The germline gives CDR1 LGHDT, CDR2 YNNKEL (reference sequence). Trimming took 1 base from V and 6 from J; bases not matched to a gene: 11. Here the CDR3 reads CASSQGGQGLDPDTQYF. In DNA form, the CDR3 reads TGTGCCAGCAGCCAAGGAGGACAGGGGCTTGATCCGGATACGCAGTATTTT.

The chain links TRBV28 to TRBJ2-1; 10 bases fit TRBD2. The CDR3 loop spans 17 amino acids. Looked up from germline, CDR1 is MDHEN and CDR2 is SYDVKM. The V segment lost 2 bases and the J segment 4 bases; nucleotides outside the gene matches: 8. The CDR3 sequence is CASSLDRPSGRYNEQFF. CDR3 nucleotides: TGTGCCAGCAGTTTAGACCGACCTAGCGGGAGATACAATGAGCAGTTCTTC.

The V gene is TRBV6-5, the J gene TRBJ2-5; 10 bases line up with TRBD1. Germline V lookup: CDR1 MNHEY, CDR2 SVGAGI. The CDR3 spans 14 residues. Trimming took 9 bases from V and 6 from J; bases not matched to a gene: 10. The CDR3 region has the DNA TGTGCCAGTACCCGGGACAGGGGCCTTAAGACCCAGTACTTC. The encoded protein is CASTRDRGLKTQYF.

The J gene is TRBJ2-7, the V gene TRBV10-1; 13 bases align to TRBD2. Germline V CDR1 and CDR2: WNHNN, SYGVQD (reference sequence). V was pared by 5 bases and J by 3 bases, with 10 bases of the junction left unmatched. The CDR3 extends over 17 amino acids. Here the CDR3 DNA reads TGCGCCAGCAGTCCCGGGACTAGCGGGACTTTCCTCTACGAGCAGTACTTC. This sequence encodes CASSPGTSGTFLYEQYF.

The chain recombines TRBV5-1 with TRBJ2-2; TRBD2 matches at 8 bases. V lost 4 bases to trimming and J lost 4 bases; unmatched junction nucleotides: 12. The CDR3 has 17 amino acids. Germline loops: CDR1 SGHRS, CDR2 YFSETQ. In nucleotides, the CDR3 is TGCGCCAGCAGCCTACCCCCAGCGGGAGCGGGCACCGGGGAGCTGTTTTTT. Amino acid sequence: CASSLPPAGAGTGELFF.

Details on this clone: Other DNA sequences in this specimen translate into the identical CDR3. This chain joins TRBV7-9 and TRBJ1-1; tentatively, D is TRBD1 (5 bases). The CDR3 runs 14 residues. CDR1 is SEHNR and CDR2 is FQNEAQ in the germline V gene (reference sequence). Trimming left V 5 bases short and J 1 base short, with 11 bases between. The DNA for the CDR3 is TGTGCCAGCAGCCCCGGGGGACGGAACACTGAAGCTTTCTTT. Translating it yields CASSPGGRNTEAFF.

The V call is TRBV14, the J call TRBJ1-2; D not certain. The CDR3 runs to 14 residues. CDR1 is SGHDN, CDR2 FVKESK, per germline. Trimming removed 1 base at V and 7 bases at J, with 13 bases between. This CDR3 is CASSQVRGIGGYTF. Written as DNA, the CDR3 is TGTGCCAGCAGCCAAGTTCGGGGTATAGGTGGCTACACCTTC.

V is TRBV6-2 or TRBV6-3 and J is TRBJ1-2; TRBD1 matches 8 bases. Looked up from germline, CDR1 is MNHEY and CDR2 is SVGEGT. CDR3 size: 12 residues. V lost 4 bases, J lost 8 bases, and 3 bases stayed unmatched. The CDR3 sequence: CASSFQGAGYTF. In nucleotides, the CDR3 is TGTGCCAGCAGTTTCCAGGGGGCCGGCTACACCTTC.

The rearrangement uses TRBV14 and TRBJ2-2; D remains ambiguous. CDR3 length: 17 residues. CDR1 and CDR2 from the germline V gene are SGHDN and FVKESK. V lost 4 bases, J lost 6 bases, and 21 bases lay in between. The CDR3 region has the DNA TGTGCCAGCAGCCCAGCAATCCGGGTACTAAAATCCGGGGAGCTGTTTTTT. Protein: CASSPAIRVLKSGELFF.

V gene TRBV28 combines with J gene TRBJ1-2; TRBD1 agrees at 8 bases. The CDR3 covers 14 residues. In germline, CDR1 is MDHEN, CDR2 SYDVKM. The junction had 8 bases not matched to a gene; V was cut back by 7 bases and J by 4 bases. CDR3 protein: CASIRDRRTYGYTF. CDR3 nucleotide sequence: TGTGCCAGCATAAGGGACAGGAGAACCTATGGCTACACCTTC.

The rearrangement joins TRBV19 to TRBJ1-5, with D possibly being TRBD1 (5 bases). This CDR3 spans 16 amino acids. Looked up from germline, CDR1 is LNHDA and CDR2 is SQIVND (reference sequence). V was clipped by 3 bases and J by 3 bases, with 15 bases between them. Here the CDR3 reads CASSILTAKPNQPQHF. CDR3 in DNA: TGTGCCAGTAGTATCTTGACAGCGAAGCCCAATCAGCCCCAGCATTTT.

Only one count was recorded for this clone. The chain joins TRBV11-2 to TRBJ1-1, with D unresolved. The V gene's germline CDR1 is SGHAT and CDR2 FQNNGV. The CDR3 spans 15 residues. The germline V and J ends were trimmed by 5 bases and 4 bases, with 17 bases remaining between them. The CDR3 DNA follows: TGTGCCAGCAGCCCCTCTGTGGAAAGATCCACTGAAGCTTTCTTT. Its protein is CASSPSVERSTEAFF.

The V gene is TRBV4-1, the J gene TRBJ1-5; 7 bases map to TRBD1. This CDR3 contains 15 residues. Looked up from germline, CDR1 is MGHRA and CDR2 is YSYEKL. V was pared by 2 bases and J by 4 bases, with 5 bases of the junction left unmatched. The CDR3 DNA sequence: TGCGCCAGCAGCCAACGACAGGGCCCGAATCAGCCCCAGCATTTT. This gives the protein CASSQRQGPNQPQHF.

The chain links TRBV4-3 to TRBJ2-1; possible D gene TRBD2, 5 bases. Germline V lookup: CDR1 LGHNA, CDR2 YSLEER. V was trimmed by 1 base and J by 9 bases, leaving 10 bases between them. The CDR3 totals 13 residues. The CDR3 region has the DNA TGCGCCAGCAGCCAAGTAATGGGAGCTGAGCAGTTCTTC. Translated: CASSQVMGAEQFF.